This entry features one T cell receptor (beta chain) sequence. These data originate in a study of blood T cell repertoires in COVID-19. Profiled with immunoSEQ multiplex PCR; TCRdb holds only in-frame clones, not every one. The sample lists hundreds of thousands of clones, nearly 90% occurring once. Across about two dozen US areas, participants ranged in age from roughly 18 to 95 years. Clinical history as reported by participants underpinned cohort assignment. This CDR3 is 14 amino acids long. The V end lost 4 bases, the J end lost 7 bases, and 18 bases lay between the germline ends. Germline lookup yields CDR1 SGDLS and CDR2 YYNGEE.

The sample taken for sequencing was PBMCs or T cells enriched from blood (not recorded which). The V call is TRBV9, the J call TRBJ2-7, with D perhaps matching TRBD2 (6 bases). The receptor was isolated from a young woman with acute COVID-19. The CDR3 coding sequence is TGTGCCAGCAGCCCTCAAGTGGGGGGTCTGGAGCAGTACTTC. Protein sequence: CASSPQVGGLEQYF.